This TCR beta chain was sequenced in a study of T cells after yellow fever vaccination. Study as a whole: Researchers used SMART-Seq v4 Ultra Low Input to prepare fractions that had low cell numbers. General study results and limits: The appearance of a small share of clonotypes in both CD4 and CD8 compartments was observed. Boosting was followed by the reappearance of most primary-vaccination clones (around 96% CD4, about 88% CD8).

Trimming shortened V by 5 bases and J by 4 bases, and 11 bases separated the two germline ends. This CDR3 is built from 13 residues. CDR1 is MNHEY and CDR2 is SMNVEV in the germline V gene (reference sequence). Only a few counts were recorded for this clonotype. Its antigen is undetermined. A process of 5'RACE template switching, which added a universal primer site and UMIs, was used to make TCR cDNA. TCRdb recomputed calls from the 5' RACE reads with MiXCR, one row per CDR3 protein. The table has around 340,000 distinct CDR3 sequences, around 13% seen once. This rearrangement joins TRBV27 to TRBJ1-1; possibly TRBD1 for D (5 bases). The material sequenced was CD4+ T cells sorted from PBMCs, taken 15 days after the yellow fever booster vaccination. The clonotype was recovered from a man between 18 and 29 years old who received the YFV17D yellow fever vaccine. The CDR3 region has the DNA TGTGCCAGCAGTCCGGGACCGCTCACTGAAGCTTTCTTT. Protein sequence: CASSPGPLTEAFF.